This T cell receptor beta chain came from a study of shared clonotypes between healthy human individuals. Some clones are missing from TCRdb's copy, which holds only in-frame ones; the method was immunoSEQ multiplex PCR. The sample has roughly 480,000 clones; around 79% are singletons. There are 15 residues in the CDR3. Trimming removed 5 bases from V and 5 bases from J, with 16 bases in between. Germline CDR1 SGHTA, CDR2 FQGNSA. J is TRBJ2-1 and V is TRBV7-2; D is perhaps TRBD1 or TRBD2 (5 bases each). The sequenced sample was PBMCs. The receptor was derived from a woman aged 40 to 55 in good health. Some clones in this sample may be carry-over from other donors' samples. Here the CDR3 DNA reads TGTGCCAGCAGCGTAGGTGGGGGAAGACACAATGAGCAGTTCTTC. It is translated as CASSVGGGRHNEQFF.